This T cell receptor (beta chain) derives from a study of cytomegalovirus exposure and HLA in healthy donors. A multiplex PCR was run with 60 Vbeta primers and 13 Jbeta primers. Repertoires were generated with immunoSEQ multiplex PCR, while TCRdb's copy carries only in-frame clones and drops some. This sample carries about 160,000 clones, around 78% of them seen once, and the ten largest clones take 1.5% to 1.9%. A remark on this clone: As yet, its antigen is unknown.

Findings of the study overall: About 87% or about 30% of the time was how often most TCR beta V segments were productive, according to an earlier analysis. A link between a missense DCLRE1C variant and TCR beta V- and J-gene trimming emerged from a later analysis.

Specimen: PBMCs. The clonotype originates from a man aged 40-50 years in good health and CMV-seronegative.

The CDR3 nucleotides are TGTGCCAGCAGTTTCCGACAGGGCGGCACCGGGGAGCTGTTTTTT. Protein: CASSFRQGGTGELFF. The gene calls are TRBV6-5 and TRBJ2-2; 7 bases are a match to TRBD1. CDR1 MNHEY and CDR2 SVGAGI come from the germline V gene. After removal of 4 bases from V and 4 bases from J, the junction contained 6 bases not matched to a gene. CDR3 length equals 15 residues.